This TCR beta chain was found in a study of cytomegalovirus exposure and HLA in healthy donors. Study-level findings and limits: Among TCR sequences, most were rare, though some public TCRs appeared in many donors. Later analysis identified several of the most significant clusters that appeared linked to common viral pathogens. V- and J-gene trimming in TCR beta was tied to a missense DCLRE1C variant by an analysis performed later. It is likely that the observed cluster of highly shared sequence variants was a sequencing artifact.

The CDR3 spans 15 residues. Trimming stripped 4 bases from V and 8 bases from J, with 19 bases between. Turning to this clone: Its antigen is undetermined.

The PCR was carried out with 60 Vbeta primers and 13 Jbeta primers. Profiled with immunoSEQ multiplex PCR; TCRdb holds only in-frame clones, not every one. In the table there are about 160,000 clones, 75% of which are singletons. This TCR derives from a woman in her fifties or sixties in good health and CMV-seropositive. Specimen: PBMCs. The chain is built from TRBV5-7 and TRBJ2-1; no firm D call. TRBV5-7 is an open reading frame whose function is uncertain. Here the CDR3 reads CASSVLGPISDEQFF. CDR3 bases: TGTGCCAGCAGCGTACTGGGCCCAATTTCGGATGAGCAGTTCTTC.